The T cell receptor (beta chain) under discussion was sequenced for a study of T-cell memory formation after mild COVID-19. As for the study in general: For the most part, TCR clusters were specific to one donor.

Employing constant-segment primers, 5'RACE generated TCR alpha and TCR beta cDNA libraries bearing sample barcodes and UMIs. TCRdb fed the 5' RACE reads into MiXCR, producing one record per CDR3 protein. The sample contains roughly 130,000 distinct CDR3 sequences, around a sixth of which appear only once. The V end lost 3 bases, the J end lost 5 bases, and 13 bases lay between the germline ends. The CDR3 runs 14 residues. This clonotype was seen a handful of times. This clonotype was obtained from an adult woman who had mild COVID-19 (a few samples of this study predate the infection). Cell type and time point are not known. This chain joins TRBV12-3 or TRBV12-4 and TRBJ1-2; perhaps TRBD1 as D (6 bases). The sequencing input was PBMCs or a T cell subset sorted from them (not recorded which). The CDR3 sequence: CASSFDPGQYGYTF. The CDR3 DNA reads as TGTGCCAGCAGTTTTGATCCGGGACAATATGGCTACACCTTC.